This entry is about one T cell receptor (beta chain). Antigen unknown. Trimming took off 0 bases at V and 3 bases at J, with 13 bases between the two ends. Looked up from germline, CDR1 is SGHRS and CDR2 is YFSETQ. CDR3 size: 15 residues. The assay was immunoSEQ multiplex PCR, and TCRdb's table has in-frame clones only and misses some. The sample lists about 410,000 clones; roughly nine tenths were seen once. Specified treatment: roughly 18 received Ad26.COV2.S at low or high dose, single or two shots; 5 received placebo; per-sample allocation not given. The samples were gathered on day 63 after the first injection of vaccine or placebo. The donor's status was that of an adult aged 18-55 years in Boston. The data were obtained in a study of Ad26.COV2.S vaccination and SARS-CoV-2 variants. For the study at large: As a participant in COV1001, the donor was in the Ad26.COV2.S trial arm. Study-wide results and caveats: Analyses that measured TCR breadth and depth may have underestimated total T cell responses. Recipients of vaccine and of placebo showed similar breadth of their non-spike TCR repertoires.

This chain joins TRBV5-1 and TRBJ2-7; TRBD1 is a possible D gene (5 bases). Material: peripheral blood, obtained in a trial of Ad26.COV2.S vaccine versus placebo. The source of this sequence is a person between 18 and 60 years old who received the Ad26.COV2.S COVID-19 vaccine or a placebo. The CDR3 DNA follows: TGCGCCAGCAGCTTGGTTACAGGCCCTAACTACGAGCAGTACTTC. Protein product: CASSLVTGPNYEQYF.